This T cell receptor beta chain derives from a study of monozygotic twins with inflammatory bowel disease. Study outcomes and limitations: Neither one strong signal nor one clonotype associated with IBD was supported.

TCRdb reprocessed the 5' RACE reads and keeps a single row for each CDR3 protein, giving no DNA. The sample's table shows fewer than 350,000 distinct CDR3 sequences. Germline CDR1 SGHRS, CDR2 YFSETQ. The CDR3 runs 14 residues. In regard to this clonotype: Its antigen is undetermined.

Whole blood served as the source of total RNA, and no T cell sorting took place. The receptor was derived from a human donor with ulcerative colitis or Crohn's disease, or a healthy co-twin of an affected twin (not recorded which). Sequencing used blood. This chain uses TRBV5-1 with TRBJ2-7; TCRdb's D call, TRBD2, is unchecked because there is no DNA. The chain's CDR3 is CASSRAGGVYEQYF. Combining the CDR3 with reference TRBV5-1 and TRBJ2-7 gives the whole variable domain KAGVTQTPRYLIKTRGQQVTLSCSPISGHRSVSWYQQTPGQGLQFLFEYFSETQRNKGNFPGRFSGRQFSNSRSEMNVSTLELGDSALYLCASSRAGGVYEQYFGPGTRLTVT.